These 10 T cell receptor beta chains originate from one sample sequenced in a study of T cell changes during pregnancy in multiple sclerosis. Measured with immunoSEQ multiplex PCR; TCRdb has only the in-frame clones, and not every one. The sample includes fewer than 100,000 clones, about 88% of them seen just once. Sequencing used peripheral blood, obtained before pregnancy. All receptors derive from a female donor with multiple sclerosis, enrolled in a pregnancy study.

This clone was counted between two and nine times. The chain uses TRBV5-1 and TRBJ1-1; D uncertain. There are 14 residues in the CDR3. V gave up 1 base and J gave up 4 bases, with 11 bases separating them. Per germline, CDR1 SGHRS and CDR2 YFSETQ. CDR3 loop: CASSLKIAGTEAFF. The CDR3 DNA reads TGCGCCAGCAGCTTGAAGATTGCAGGCACTGAAGCTTTCTTT.

CDR3 bases: TGTGCCAGCAGTTTAGGGGACACGGGATATGGCTACACCTTC. It translates to CASSLGDTGYGYTF. This sequence joins TRBV28 and TRBJ1-2; maybe TRBD1 (6 bases). The CDR3 runs to 14 residues. Germline V gives CDR1 MDHEN, CDR2 SYDVKM. The germline V and J ends were trimmed by 2 bases and 5 bases, with 12 bases remaining between them.

The chain recombines TRBV6-6 with TRBJ1-1, with a possible D match to TRBD1 (6 bases). Trimming removed 5 bases at V and 7 bases at J, with 23 bases between. The CDR3 loop spans 16 amino acids. Per the germline V gene, CDR1 is MNHNY and CDR2 is SVGAGI (reference sequence). The chain's CDR3 is CASSQGVGRGSVEAFF. The CDR3 DNA reads as TGTGCCAGCAGTCAAGGGGTAGGGAGGGGGAGTGTTGAAGCTTTCTTT.

The chain uses TRBV12-5 and TRBJ1-3; TRBD1 is a possible D gene (5 bases). The V end was cut by 5 bases, the J end by 4 bases, with 15 bases between. The CDR3 has 15 amino acids. Germline V lookup: CDR1 LGHNT, CDR2 FRNRAP. CDR3: CASGPPQGSGNTIYF. The CDR3 DNA sequence: TGTGCTAGTGGTCCTCCCCAGGGTTCCGGAAACACCATATATTTT.

J is TRBJ2-3 and V is TRBV6-1, with TRBD2 as a possible D gene (5 bases). The CDR3 loop spans 14 amino acids. Trimming left V 3 bases short and J 4 bases short, with 11 bases between. The germline V gene has CDR1 MNHNS and CDR2 SASEGT. Written as DNA, the CDR3 is TGTGCCAGCAGTGACGGGGATGCGGCAGATACGCAGTATTTT. Translation: CASSDGDAADTQYF.

The chain carries TRBV6-5 and TRBJ2-1; 9 bases agree with TRBD1. Germline V gene sequence: CDR1 MNHEY, CDR2 SVGAGI. The ends lost 5 bases at V and 9 bases at J; junction bases unmatched: 11. The CDR3 contains 15 residues. CDR3 coding DNA: TGTGCCAGCAGTAGACCGGGACAGGGCAGCAGTGAGCAGTTCTTC. It codes for CASSRPGQGSSEQFF.

V usage is TRBV27 and J usage is TRBJ1-6; TRBD1 matches at 7 bases. This CDR3 has 14 residues. The germline gives CDR1 MNHEY, CDR2 SMNVEV (reference sequence). Losses at the gene ends were 5 bases for V and 8 bases for J; bases not matched to a gene: 6. The CDR3 DNA sequence: TGTGCCAGCAGTGTGACAGGGCGGTATTCACCCCTCCACTTT. It codes for CASSVTGRYSPLHF.

This chain joins TRBV6-5 and TRBJ1-4; 8 bases are a match to TRBD1. V shed 8 bases, J shed 6 bases, and the junction held 8 bases outside the gene matches. Germline CDR1 is MNHEY and CDR2 is SVGAGI. This CDR3 has 14 residues. CDR3 sequence: CASAKGQAYEKLFF. The CDR3 bases are TGTGCCAGCGCTAAGGGACAGGCGTATGAAAAACTGTTTTTT.

The chain uses TRBV2 and TRBJ1-3; 7 bases fit TRBD1. The CDR3 runs 14 residues. Trimming at V came to 7 bases and at J to 3 bases, leaving 6 bases not matched to a gene. The germline V gene encodes CDR1 SNHLY and CDR2 FYNNEI. The CDR3 nucleotides read TGTGCCAGCAATCGGGCAGGGGGTGGAAACACCATATATTTT. This gives the protein CASNRAGGGNTIYF.

The chain carries TRBV11-3 and TRBJ2-1; D may be TRBD2 (5 bases). Per germline, CDR1 SGHNT and CDR2 YENEEA. This CDR3 comprises 14 residues. V lost 0 bases and J lost 6, with 9 bases in between. CDR3: CASSLDVTSNEQFF. CDR3 DNA sequence: TGTGCCAGCAGCTTAGATGTAACTAGCAATGAGCAGTTCTTC.